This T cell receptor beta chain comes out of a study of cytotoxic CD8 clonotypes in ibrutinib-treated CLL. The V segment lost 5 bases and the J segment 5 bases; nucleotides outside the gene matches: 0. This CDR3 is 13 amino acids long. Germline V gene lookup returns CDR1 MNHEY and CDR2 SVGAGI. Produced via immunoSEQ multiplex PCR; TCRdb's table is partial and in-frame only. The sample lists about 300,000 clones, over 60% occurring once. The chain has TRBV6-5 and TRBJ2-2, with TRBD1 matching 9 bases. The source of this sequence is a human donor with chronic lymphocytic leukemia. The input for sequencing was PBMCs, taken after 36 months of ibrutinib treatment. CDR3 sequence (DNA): TGTGCCAGCAGTGACAGGGGGACCGGGGAGCTGTTTTTT. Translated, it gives CASSDRGTGELFF.